This T cell receptor beta chain was profiled in a study of blood T cell repertoires in COVID-19 (dated by TCRdb to 2018 to 2020). About the full investigation: Samples from collaborators originated in the United States, Italy and Spain and spanned both the acute and convalescent phases of COVID-19. Where available, HLA class I and class II types were obtained from metadata supplied by the sample provider rather than from assay-based typing. The material from the prospective study consisted of cDNA or gDNA derived from T cells, B-cell-depleted T cells, or PBMCs. Subjects who had been exposed to COVID-19, were actively infected with it, or had recovered from it provided the deeply sampled blood TCRbeta repertoires that made up the dataset. The repertoires were released in a freely available public database intended as a resource for research on the immune response to SARS-CoV-2. A de-identified subject ID, COVID-19 status, age in years and sex were almost always included in the sample metadata. Samples were obtained from the ongoing ImmuneRACE study (first 160 participants) and from some 1,300 subjects provided by 6 global collaborators.

Taken from the germline V gene, the CDR1 and CDR2 loops are KGHSH and LQKENI. From the cysteine through the phenylalanine, the CDR3 covers 14 amino acids. Here the CDR3 DNA is all that survives: 42 bases in frame from base 1. V and J lose 3 bases and 1 base, and a span of 9 bases separates them. Points the paper makes about the study in general: The quantity of clinical and demographic metadata differed by source and by participant and was supplied without curation.

TCRbeta CDR3 regions were amplified from genomic DNA by means of the immunoSEQ Assay, a bias-controlled multiplex PCR. As for the original processing: Nucleated cell counts per sample were estimated from amplification of reference gene primers within the assay. Sequence reads were collapsed and filtered to measure the absolute abundance of every unique TCRbeta CDR3 rearrangement. For each sample, productive Simpson clonality was calculated as the square root of Simpson's diversity index across productive rearrangements. TCRdb limited this immuneACCESS table to in-frame rearrangements with V and J called. A share of clones is missing; checked studies link under half to unresolved V genes, and the rest is unexplained. The D gene and trimming were derived from the DNA, and the V and J assignments and clone size from that table. The sample table holds tens of thousands of clones, of which 80% to 90% were seen once. The ten largest clonotypes hold 8.2% of the sample.

Remarks on this clone: Its cognate antigen has yet to be identified. The input lacks base qualities; no much larger clone sits a single base away.

Collaborating institutions collected whole blood in K2EDTA tubes following their own protocols. For TCRbeta analysis, collaborator samples were shipped as frozen whole blood, as isolated PBMCs, or as DNA extracted from either sample type. This clonotype was sampled from a man over 45 with active COVID-19. Recombination linked TRBV18 to TRBJ1-1, and the D gene may be TRBD1, 6 bases matching. The sample comprised peripheral blood. The base sequence is TGTGCCAGCTCACCTCTGACAGGGAACACTGAAGCTTTCTTT. Its protein reads: CASSPLTGNTEAFF.